The T cell receptor (beta chain) described here comes from a study of cytomegalovirus exposure and HLA in healthy donors. Whole-study results and caveats: Specific recognition of CMV antigens was confirmed in vitro for a few chains (all CMV-associated). About 150 TCR beta chains were listed as cytomegalovirus-associated.

Germline loops: CDR1 MGHRA, CDR2 YSYEKL. The CDR3 spans 16 residues. The germline V and J ends were trimmed by 1 base and 0 bases, with 12 bases remaining between them. This clone was detected once. Its specificity is unknown. The method was immunoSEQ multiplex PCR; TCRdb's version includes in-frame clones alone and lacks a portion of them. The repertoire holds under 300,000 clones, with approximately 86% as singletons. The TCR sequence derives from a young woman in good health and CMV-seronegative. The chain joins TRBV4-1 to TRBJ1-1; unclear D gene. Sequenced: PBMCs. The CDR3 is CASSQVTAEMNTEAFF. CDR3 sequence (DNA): TGCGCCAGCAGCCAAGTAACAGCCGAAATGAACACTGAAGCTTTCTTT.